The rows below give T cell receptor beta chains drawn from one sample of a study of blood T cell repertoires in COVID-19. Using immunoSEQ multiplex PCR, the repertoire was profiled, and TCRdb retains in-frame clones only, with some absent. Here the sample spans about 100,000 clones, around four fifths being singletons. The source material was peripheral blood. The receptor source for this set is a man over 45 with active or convalescent COVID-19. Both conserved end residues are part of each CDR3. A D gene is named only where the DNA matches it firmly.

V gene: TRBV7-9; J gene: TRBJ2-1; D gene: NA; CDR3 protein: CASSPLGSRLFF
V gene: TRBV24-1; J gene: TRBJ2-5; D gene: NA; CDR3 protein: CATSDTGLGTGSAQYF
V gene: TRBV19; J gene: TRBJ1-1; D gene: TRBD1; CDR3 protein: CASSQGALTEAFF
V gene: TRBV2; J gene: TRBJ2-1; D gene: NA; CDR3 protein: CASSGGTSYNEQFF
V gene: TRBV21-1; J gene: TRBJ2-5; D gene: NA; CDR3 protein: CASSNEGRRRETQYF
V gene: TRBV2; J gene: TRBJ2-7; D gene: NA; CDR3 protein: CASSRISGEQYF
V gene: TRBV2; J gene: TRBJ1-5; D gene: NA; CDR3 protein: CASRTTGLGSNQPQHF
V gene: TRBV6-5; J gene: TRBJ1-3; D gene: TRBD1; CDR3 protein: CASKPGQISGNTIYF
V gene: TRBV21-1; J gene: TRBJ2-1; D gene: NA; CDR3 protein: CAMIGANNEQFF
V gene: TRBV10-1; J gene: TRBJ2-7; D gene: NA; CDR3 protein: CASSESGGPGEYEQYF
V gene: TRBV29-1; J gene: TRBJ1-1; D gene: TRBD1; CDR3 protein: CSVRQGGGTEAFF
V gene: TRBV20-1; J gene: TRBJ2-1; D gene: NA; CDR3 protein: CSASVNPTGNEQFF
V gene: TRBV6-5; J gene: TRBJ1-1; D gene: TRBD1; CDR3 protein: CASKDRGNTEAFF
V gene: TRBV5-4; J gene: TRBJ2-1; D gene: TRBD2; CDR3 protein: CASSYPGLAGDEQFF
V gene: TRBV6-5; J gene: TRBJ1-5; D gene: NA; CDR3 protein: CASSRSRQGNQPQHF
V gene: TRBV5-5; J gene: TRBJ2-7; D gene: TRBD2; CDR3 protein: CASSEASGTYEQYF
V gene: TRBV5-1; J gene: TRBJ1-3; D gene: NA; CDR3 protein: CASSPGDTIYF
V gene: TRBV12-3/TRBV12-4; J gene: TRBJ2-1; D gene: NA; CDR3 protein: CASSLGPYNEQFF
V gene: TRBV3-1/TRBV3-2; J gene: TRBJ1-6; D gene: TRBD1; CDR3 protein: CASSQVSRQGYNSPLHF
V gene: TRBV7-2; J gene: TRBJ1-5; D gene: TRBD1; CDR3 protein: CASSLGSGQGEQPQHF
V gene: TRBV18; J gene: TRBJ1-2; D gene: NA; CDR3 protein: CASSPPSISNYGYTF
V gene: TRBV28; J gene: TRBJ1-5; D gene: TRBD1; CDR3 protein: CASSQWTGGADQPQHF
V gene: TRBV11-3; J gene: TRBJ2-7; D gene: TRBD1; CDR3 protein: CASNSAGQGRHEQYF
V gene: TRBV19; J gene: TRBJ1-4; D gene: NA; CDR3 protein: CASSIRRAGEKLFF
V gene: TRBV5-4; J gene: TRBJ1-2; D gene: TRBD1; CDR3 protein: CASSLVGGHGYTF
V gene: TRBV19; J gene: TRBJ2-7; D gene: TRBD2; CDR3 protein: CASMGGEETSRHEQYF
V gene: TRBV6-5; J gene: TRBJ1-4; D gene: NA; CDR3 protein: CASSRVNEKLFF
V gene: TRBV10-2; J gene: TRBJ2-3; D gene: NA; CDR3 protein: CASSETTYHTQYF
V gene: TRBV30; J gene: TRBJ2-7; D gene: TRBD2; CDR3 protein: CAWRSGGSYEQYF
V gene: TRBV30; J gene: TRBJ2-7; D gene: TRBD1; CDR3 protein: CAGQESSYEQYF
V gene: TRBV5-5; J gene: TRBJ1-5; D gene: TRBD1; CDR3 protein: CASSTRDRGHGQPQHF
V gene: TRBV7-3; J gene: TRBJ2-2; D gene: NA; CDR3 protein: CASSRGTGELFF
V gene: TRBV3-1/TRBV3-2; J gene: TRBJ1-1; D gene: TRBD1; CDR3 protein: CASSFEYMTGTEAFF
V gene: TRBV27; J gene: TRBJ1-2; D gene: NA; CDR3 protein: CASSSKSTLHTPRDYGYTF
V gene: TRBV7-9; J gene: TRBJ1-2; D gene: NA; CDR3 protein: CASSLIQGGGYTF
V gene: TRBV12-3/TRBV12-4; J gene: TRBJ1-5; D gene: NA; CDR3 protein: CASRYSNQPQHF
V gene: TRBV2; J gene: TRBJ1-4; D gene: NA; CDR3 protein: CASTSEGLELFF
V gene: TRBV28; J gene: TRBJ1-1; D gene: TRBD1; CDR3 protein: CASRAGTENMNTEAFF
V gene: TRBV5-4; J gene: TRBJ1-4; D gene: NA; CDR3 protein: CASRDGLIDEKLFF
V gene: TRBV14; J gene: TRBJ1-2; D gene: TRBD1; CDR3 protein: CASSQERGRVYGYTF
V gene: TRBV9; J gene: TRBJ2-5; D gene: TRBD2; CDR3 protein: CASSARSGKETQYF
V gene: TRBV3-1/TRBV3-2; J gene: TRBJ2-1; D gene: TRBD1; CDR3 protein: CASSQTGTGNNEQFF
V gene: TRBV2; J gene: TRBJ2-3; D gene: TRBD2; CDR3 protein: CASSKTPSGAGTQYF
V gene: TRBV10-1; J gene: TRBJ2-3; D gene: NA; CDR3 protein: CASSEEGDRDTQYF